This T cell receptor beta chain derives from a study of response to subunit inactivated influenza vaccine. The V and J ends lost 3 bases and 10 bases respectively, with 7 bases between them. The length of the CDR3 is 11 residues. Germline V gene lookup returns CDR1 SGDLS and CDR2 YYNGEE. TCRdb passed the RT-PCR reads through MiXCR, listing each CDR3 protein once. The profile shows about 170,000 distinct CDR3 sequences, over 9.5% of them singletons. This clonotype was seen more than once but under ten times. This sample also belongs to another study, concerning T cells expressing NK-cell markers. That paper adds: TCR beta cDNA was generated via 5'RACE template switching incorporating UMIs. Within the sequenced cohort of eight donors, seven exhibited HCMV seropositivity and one was seronegative. Of the CD8+ T cell pool in five or six donors, roughly 1.0-8% was accounted for by dominant NKG2C+ clonotypes. The CD3+CD56-NKG2C+ fraction of a handful of donors was likewise dominated by these clonotypes.

The sample here was CD8+ T cells sorted from PBMCs, taken 11 to 12 days after vaccination. This TCR came from a man over 45 who received an inactivated influenza vaccine. The chain links TRBV9 to TRBJ2-2, with D unclear. The chain's CDR3 is CASSDGPELFF. CDR3 sequence (DNA): TGTGCCAGCAGCGACGGCCCGGAGCTGTTTTTT.